The following is a T cell receptor beta chain sequence with its context. The target antigen is unknown. The sample is drawn from a study of high-grade serous ovarian cancer treatment subgroups. Tumor samples were obtained before definitive surgery or chemotherapy. Clones were sequenced by immunoSEQ multiplex PCR, and TCRdb holds only the in-frame ones, with some missing. The data show about 28,000 clones, roughly four fifths seen once. Study outcomes and limitations: Higher neoantigen levels went with greater TCR clonal relatedness. Tumors within one patient showed repertoire similarity of roughly 0.095 to 0.85.

The germline CDR1 and CDR2 sequences are WSHSY and SAAADI. The CDR3 is made up of 16 amino acids. The germline V and J ends were trimmed by 7 bases and 0 bases, with 17 bases remaining between them. The chain links TRBV10-2 to TRBJ2-3; the D gene is possibly TRBD2 (6 bases). Sequencing was performed on tumor tissue. This TCR was sampled from a human donor with high-grade serous ovarian cancer. CDR3 in amino acids: CASTRAGGTSTDTQYF. DNA for the CDR3: TGCGCCAGCACACGGGCCGGGGGAACTAGCACAGATACGCAGTATTTT.